The sequence of this T cell receptor beta chain was determined in a study of blood T cell repertoires in COVID-19. Study as a whole: COVID-19 samples from acute and convalescent phases originated in the United States, Italy and Spain.

Authors' methods: Amplifying reference gene primers gave estimates of nucleated cell counts. Sequenced by immunoSEQ multiplex PCR; TCRdb stores in-frame clones only, minus some. V and J calls and clone size are as listed in that table; D and trimming were resolved from the DNA. This sample has about 300,000 clones, with approximately 88% found just once. V lost 1 base to trimming and J lost 8 bases, with 9 bases between them. CDR1 SNHLY and CDR2 FYNNEI come from the germline V gene. The CDR3 is made up of 14 amino acids. This TCR derives from a woman younger than 45 who had recovered from COVID-19. V gene TRBV2 combines with J gene TRBJ2-6, with a possible D match to TRBD1 (5 bases). Sequencing was carried out using peripheral blood. CDR3 sequence reads: CASSEGQGPNVLTF. As DNA, the CDR3 is TGTGCCAGCAGTGAAGGCCAGGGTCCCAACGTCCTGACTTTC. Full variable domain (outside the CDR3, taken from reference TRBV2 and TRBJ2-6): EPEVTQTPSHQVTQMGQEVILRCVPISNHLYFYWYRQILGQKVEFLVSFYNNEISEKSEIFDDQFSVERPDGSNFTLKIRSTKLEDSAMYFCASSEGQGPNVLTFGAGSRLTVL.